The source of this TCR beta chain is a study of blood T cell repertoires in COVID-19. CDR1 and CDR2 (germline): LNHNV, YYDKDF (reference sequence). The CDR3 has 15 residues. Between the trimmed V and J ends, which lost 3 bases and 5 bases, there was a span of 11 bases. Measured with immunoSEQ multiplex PCR; TCRdb has only the in-frame clones, and not every one. The sample comprises 200,000 or so clones, 80% to 90% of which are singletons, and over 3% rests with the top ten. The material sequenced was PBMCs or T cells enriched from blood (not recorded which). This TCR derives from a woman aged 40-49 years with acute COVID-19. V gene TRBV15 combines with J gene TRBJ1-6; D remains unclear. The CDR3 region is CATSSPRSNNSPLHF. The CDR3 coding sequence is TGTGCCACCAGCAGCCCTCGCAGTAATAATTCACCCCTCCACTTT.